This T cell receptor (beta chain) derives from a study of regulatory T cells in long-lasting Graves disease. Time point specified: newly diagnosed GD, antithyroid drugs for less than 3 months. Scientists built the TCR library using RNA that was extracted from PBMCs. This CDR3 comprises 12 residues. Trimming left V 5 bases short and J 1 base short, with 9 bases between. Germline loops: CDR1 GTSNPN, CDR2 SVGIG (reference sequence). This clonotype was seen ten or more times. HTBI primers from iRepertoire and Arm-PCR of CDR3 regions yielded the TCR beta libraries. Original analysis: Segment identification across samples yielded some 63 TRBV and approximately 15 TRBJ segments. TCRdb re-derived calls from the multiplex PCR reads in MiXCR, one entry per CDR3 protein. The V and J calls and clone size are TCRdb's, not the authors'. In the table there are 200,000 to 250,000 distinct CDR3 sequences, about 17% of which are singletons.

V gene TRBV30 combines with J gene TRBJ2-7; D gene unclear. This clonotype originated in a female donor with Graves disease. The sequenced sample was peripheral blood mononuclear cells (PBMCs), obtained at new diagnosis, from a patient treated with antithyroid drugs. CDR3 sequence: CAWAAASYEQYF. CDR3 nucleotide sequence: TGTGCCTGGGCTGCTGCTTCCTACGAGCAGTACTTC.